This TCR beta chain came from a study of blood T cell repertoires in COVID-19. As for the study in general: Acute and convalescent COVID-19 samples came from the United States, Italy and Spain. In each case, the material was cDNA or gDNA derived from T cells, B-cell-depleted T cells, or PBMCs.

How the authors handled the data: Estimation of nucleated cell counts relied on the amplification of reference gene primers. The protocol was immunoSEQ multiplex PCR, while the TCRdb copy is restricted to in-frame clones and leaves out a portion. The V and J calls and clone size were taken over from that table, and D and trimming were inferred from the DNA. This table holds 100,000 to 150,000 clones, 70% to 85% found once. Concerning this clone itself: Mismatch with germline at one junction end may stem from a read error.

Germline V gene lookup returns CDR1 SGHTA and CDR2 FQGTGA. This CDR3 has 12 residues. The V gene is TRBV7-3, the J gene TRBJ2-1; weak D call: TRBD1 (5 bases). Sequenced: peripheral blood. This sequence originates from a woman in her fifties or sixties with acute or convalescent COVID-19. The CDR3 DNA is TGTGCCAGCAGCTTGGGGCATGAGGAGCAGATCTTC. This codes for CASSLGHEEQIF.